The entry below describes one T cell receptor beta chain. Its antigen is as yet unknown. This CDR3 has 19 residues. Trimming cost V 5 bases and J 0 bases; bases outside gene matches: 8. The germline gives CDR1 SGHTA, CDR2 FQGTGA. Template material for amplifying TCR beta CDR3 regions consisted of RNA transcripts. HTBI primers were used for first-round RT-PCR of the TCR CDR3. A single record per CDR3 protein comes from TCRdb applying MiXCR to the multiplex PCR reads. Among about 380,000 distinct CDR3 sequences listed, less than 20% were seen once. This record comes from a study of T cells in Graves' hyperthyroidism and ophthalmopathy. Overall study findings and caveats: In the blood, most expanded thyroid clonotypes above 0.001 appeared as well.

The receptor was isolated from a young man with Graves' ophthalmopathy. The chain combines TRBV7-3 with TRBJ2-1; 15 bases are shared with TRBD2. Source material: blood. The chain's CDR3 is CASSETGTSGGSSYNEQFF. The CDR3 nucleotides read TGTGCCAGCAGCGAAACCGGGACTAGCGGGGGGAGCTCCTACAATGAGCAGTTCTTC. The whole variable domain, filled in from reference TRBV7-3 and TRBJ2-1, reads GAGVSQTPSNKVTEKGKYVELRCDPISGHTALYWYRQSLGQGPEFLIYFQGTGAADDSGLPNDRFFAVRPEGSVSTLKIQRTERGDSAVYLCASSETGTSGGSSYNEQFFGPGTRLTVL.